This T cell receptor beta chain was sequenced in a study of memory CD8 T cells in hepatitis C reinfection. In the study overall: A couple of donors cleared primary HCV but became chronic after reinfection. Reinfection meant HCV RNA positivity after two negatives ≥60 days apart. Pre-reinfection samples were taken 55 to 20 weeks before detection.

Clones were sequenced by immunoSEQ multiplex PCR, and TCRdb holds only the in-frame ones, with some missing. The table has 40,000 to 60,000 clones, just under 90% seen once; the top ten hold approximately 1%. As for time point: pre-reinfection, 55 to 20 weeks before reinfection detection. The sorted cells went straight to TCR sequencing with no prior in vitro expansion. Source material: naive CD8+ T cells sorted from blood. This TCR derives from a man aged 18 to 35 with hepatitis C virus infection.

The CDR3 bases are TGTGCCAGCAGCGATCGGGGTTTGGGCACTGAAGCTTTCTTT. Residues: CASSDRGLGTEAFF. This rearrangement joins TRBV5-8 to TRBJ1-1; the D is unclear. CDR3 length: 14 residues. Between the trimmed V and J ends, which lost 4 bases and 4 bases, there was a span of 14 bases. The germline CDR1 and CDR2 sequences are SGHTS and YDEGEE.